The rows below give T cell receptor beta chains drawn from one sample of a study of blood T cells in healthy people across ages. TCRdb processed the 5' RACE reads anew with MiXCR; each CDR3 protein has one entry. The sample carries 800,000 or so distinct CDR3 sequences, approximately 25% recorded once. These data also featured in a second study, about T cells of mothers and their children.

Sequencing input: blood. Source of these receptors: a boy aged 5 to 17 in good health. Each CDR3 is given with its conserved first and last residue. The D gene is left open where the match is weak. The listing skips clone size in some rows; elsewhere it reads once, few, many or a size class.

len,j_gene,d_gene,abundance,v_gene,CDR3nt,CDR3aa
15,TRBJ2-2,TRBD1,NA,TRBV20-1,TGCAGTGCTTCTCCGGGACAGGGGTTTTCCGGGGAGCTGTTTTTT,CSASPGQGFSGELFF
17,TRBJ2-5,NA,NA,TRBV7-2,TGTGCCAGCAGCTTAGCTAGGGGGTGGGGGGGCCTCGAGACCCAGTACTTC,CASSLARGWGGLETQYF
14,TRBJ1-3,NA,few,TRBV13,TGTGCCAGCAGCCGTATTTTTTTTGGAAACACCATATATTTT,CASSRIFFGNTIYF
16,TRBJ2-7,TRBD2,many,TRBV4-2,TGTGCCAGCAGCCAAACGGGGACTAGCGGGAGCGACGAGCAGTACTTC,CASSQTGTSGSDEQYF
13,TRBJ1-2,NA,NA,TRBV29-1,TGCAGCGTTGACTACTGGGAATCCTATGGCTACACCTTC,CSVDYWESYGYTF
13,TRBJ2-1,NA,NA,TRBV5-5,TGTGCCAGCAGCCCCCAAGGTAGCTATGAGCAGTTCTTC,CASSPQGSYEQFF
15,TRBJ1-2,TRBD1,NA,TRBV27,TGTGCCAGCAGTTCCCCCGGGACAGCCTCCTATGGCTACACCTTC,CASSSPGTASYGYTF
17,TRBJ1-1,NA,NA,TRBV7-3,TGTGCCAGCAGCATTCCCCGGGACGAGCCCACGAACACTGAAGCTTTCTTT,CASSIPRDEPTNTEAFF
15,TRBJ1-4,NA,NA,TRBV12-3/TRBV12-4,TGTGCCAGCAGTTTTCCCCAGGGTAATAATGAAAAACTGTTTTTT,CASSFPQGNNEKLFF
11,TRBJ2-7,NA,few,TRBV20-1,TGCAGTGCCGGGCGGACAAGCGGGCCGTCTTTC,CSAGRTSGPSF
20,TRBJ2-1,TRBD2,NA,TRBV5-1,TGCGCCAGCAGCCTTTTATCCTTTCGGAAAAATAGCGGGAGGGCCAATGAGCAGTTCTTC,CASSLLSFRKNSGRANEQFF
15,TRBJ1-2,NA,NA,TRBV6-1,TGTGCCAGCAGTCTGAGATTCCGGGACAACTATGGCTACACCTTC,CASSLRFRDNYGYTF
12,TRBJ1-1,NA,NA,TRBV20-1,TGCAGTGCTCCGACAGGATACACTGAAGCTTTCTTT,CSAPTGYTEAFF
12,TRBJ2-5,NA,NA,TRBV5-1,TGCGCCAGTACAGGGTATGTGGAGACCCAGTACTTC,CASTGYVETQYF
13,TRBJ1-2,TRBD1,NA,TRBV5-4,TGTGCCAGCAGAACCACAGGGGGTGGAGGCTACACCTTC,CASRTTGGGGYTF
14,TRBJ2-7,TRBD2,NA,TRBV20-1,TGCAGTGCTAGAAGTACTAGCGGGACCTACGAGCAGTACTTC,CSARSTSGTYEQYF
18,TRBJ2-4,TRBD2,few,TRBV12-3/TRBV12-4,TGTGCCAGCACCGCGCTGACTAGCGGGAGTGGTAGTAAAAACATTCAGTACTTC,CASTALTSGSGSKNIQYF
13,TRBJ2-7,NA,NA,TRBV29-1,TGCAGCGCCGTACGGACAGCTGGCTACGAGCAGTACTTC,CSAVRTAGYEQYF
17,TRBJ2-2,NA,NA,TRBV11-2,TGTGCCAGCAGCTTAGATATACAGGCTAGTGGCGCCGGGGAGCTGTTTTTT,CASSLDIQASGAGELFF
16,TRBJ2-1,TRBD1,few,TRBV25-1,TGTGCCAGCAGTGGTCGACCGGGACAGGGATCCAATGAGCAGTTCTTC,CASSGRPGQGSNEQFF
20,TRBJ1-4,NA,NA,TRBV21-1,TGTGCCAGCATCCTAAGCATTTGGGACAGGCACAAGGGGCCTAATGAAAAACTGTTTTTT,CASILSIWDRHKGPNEKLFF
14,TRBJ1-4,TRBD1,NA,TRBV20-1,TGCAGTGCTAGAGTGACAGGGGGCGGTGAAAAACTGTTTTTT,CSARVTGGGEKLFF
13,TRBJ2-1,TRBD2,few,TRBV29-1,TGCAGCGTAAAGCGGGGGGGCCTCAATGAGCAGTTCTTC,CSVKRGGLNEQFF
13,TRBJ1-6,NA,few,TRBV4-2,TGTGCCAGCAGCCAAGACTGGGACTCACCCCTCCACTTT,CASSQDWDSPLHF
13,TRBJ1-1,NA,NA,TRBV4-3,TGCGCCAGCAGCCAACGCGAGGGCACTGAAGCTTTCTTT,CASSQREGTEAFF
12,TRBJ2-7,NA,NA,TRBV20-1,TGCAGTGCAGGGGCGGACTCCTACGAGCAGTACTTC,CSAGADSYEQYF
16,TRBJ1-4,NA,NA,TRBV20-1,TGCAGTGCCAATCATAGGAGGGCAGCAACTAATGAAAAACTGTCTTTT,CSANHRRAATNEKLSF
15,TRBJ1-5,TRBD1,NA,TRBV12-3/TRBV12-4,TGTGCCAGCAGGCCTACAGGGGGAGGCTATCAGCCCCAGCATTTT,CASRPTGGGYQPQHF
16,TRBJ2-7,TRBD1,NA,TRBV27,TGTGCCAGCAGTCCACCCCCCCGGACAGGGACCTACGAGCAGTACTTC,CASSPPPRTGTYEQYF
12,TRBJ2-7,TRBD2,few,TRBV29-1,TGCAGCGTTACTAGCGGGACCTACGAGCAGTACTTC,CSVTSGTYEQYF
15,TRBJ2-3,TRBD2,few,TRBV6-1,TGTGCCAGCAGTGAAGCGGCGGGAGGATCAGATACGCAGTATTTT,CASSEAAGGSDTQYF
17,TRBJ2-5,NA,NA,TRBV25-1,TGTGCCAGCAGTGAAGGTGTTGTAGAGGGTATATCGGAGACCCAGTACTTC,CASSEGVVEGISETQYF
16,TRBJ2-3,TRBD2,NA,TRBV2,TGTGCCAGCAGAGCCCTCGGGACTACGAACACAGATACGCAGTATTTT,CASRALGTTNTDTQYF
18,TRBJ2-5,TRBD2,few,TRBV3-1,TGTGCCAGCAGCCAATTTCCCTCCTTGACTAGCGGTTATGGGACCCAGTACTTC,CASSQFPSLTSGYGTQYF
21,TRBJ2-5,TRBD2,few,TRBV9,TGTGCCAGCAGCGAAAATATCAGGTCAGATAGCGGACTAGCGGGTCTCGAGACCCAGTACTTC,CASSENIRSDSGLAGLETQYF
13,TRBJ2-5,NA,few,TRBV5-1,TGCGCCAGCAGCTTGGTCAGGGCGGAGACCCAGTACTTC,CASSLVRAETQYF
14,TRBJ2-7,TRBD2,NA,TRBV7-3,TGTGCCAGCAGCTTTAGCGGGAGGCACTACGAGCAGTACTTC,CASSFSGRHYEQYF
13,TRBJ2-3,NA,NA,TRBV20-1,TGCAGTGCTACGTCCCGGGGCGCAGATACGCAGTATTTT,CSATSRGADTQYF
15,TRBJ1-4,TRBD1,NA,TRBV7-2,TGTGCCAGCAGCTCCGGACAGGGGGAACATGAAAAACTGTTTTTT,CASSSGQGEHEKLFF
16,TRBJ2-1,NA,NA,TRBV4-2,TGTGCCAGCAGCCAAGTTACGGGGTCCCTCGGCAATGAGCAGTTCTTC,CASSQVTGSLGNEQFF
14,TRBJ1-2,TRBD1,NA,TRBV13,TGTGCCAGCAGCAAAGAACAGGGGGCTAATGGCTACACCTTC,CASSKEQGANGYTF
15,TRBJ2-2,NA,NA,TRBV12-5,TGTGCTAGTGCCCCAGAGGGGGGAGCCCCCGGGGAGCTGTTTTTT,CASAPEGGAPGELFF
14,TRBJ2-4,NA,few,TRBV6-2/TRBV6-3,TGTGCCAGCAGTTATGTCGGAGGGGTGAACATTCAGTACTTC,CASSYVGGVNIQYF
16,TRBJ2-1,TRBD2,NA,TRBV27,TGTGCCAGCAGTTTATCGGGCGGGGGGCCCGTTCATGAGCAGTTCTTC,CASSLSGGGPVHEQFF
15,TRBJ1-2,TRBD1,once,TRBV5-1,TGCGCCAGCAGCTTGGCAGGGGGATTAAACTATGGCTACACCTTC,CASSLAGGLNYGYTF
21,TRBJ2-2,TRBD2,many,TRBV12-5,TGTGCTAGTGGTTTCTTTTACACACTAGCGGGAGGGCCCTCGAACACCGGGGAGCTGTTTTTT,CASGFFYTLAGGPSNTGELFF
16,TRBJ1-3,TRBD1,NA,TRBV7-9,TGTGCCAGCAGCTTGGGACAGCAGGAATCTGGAAACACCATATATTTT,CASSLGQQESGNTIYF
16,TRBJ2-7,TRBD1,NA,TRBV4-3,TGCGCCAGCAGCCAAGATCAGGGGACAGGAGACTACGAGCAGTACTTC,CASSQDQGTGDYEQYF
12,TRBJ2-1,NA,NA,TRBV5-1,TGCGCCAGTAGCCTAGACAGGATGGGACAGTTCTTC,CASSLDRMGQFF
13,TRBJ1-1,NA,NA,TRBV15,TGTGCCACCAGGTTAACGAGGGAAACTGAAGCTTTCTTT,CATRLTRETEAFF
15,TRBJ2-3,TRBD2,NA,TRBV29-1,TGCAGCGCCGAGGGACTAGCGACTCACACAGATACGCAGTATTTT,CSAEGLATHTDTQYF
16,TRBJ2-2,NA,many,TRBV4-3,TGCGCCAGCAGCCTACGTGATCCGAAGAACACCGGGGAGCTGTTTTTT,CASSLRDPKNTGELFF
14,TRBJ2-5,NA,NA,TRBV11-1,TGTGCCAGCAGCTTAGAGGGAACTGGGGAGACCCAGTACTTC,CASSLEGTGETQYF
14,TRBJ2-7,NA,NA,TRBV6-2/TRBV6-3,TGTGCCAGCAGCCCGGACCCGCCTGGGGACGAGCAGTACTTC,CASSPDPPGDEQYF
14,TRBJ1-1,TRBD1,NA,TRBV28,TGTGCCAGCACCTCCGGGACAGGGTACACTGAAGCTTTCTTT,CASTSGTGYTEAFF
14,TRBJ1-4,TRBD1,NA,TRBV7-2,TGTGCCAGCAGCCCGGGACAGGCTGGGGAAAAACTGTTTTTT,CASSPGQAGEKLFF
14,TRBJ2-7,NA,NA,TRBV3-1,TGTGCCAGCAGCCCTATCCCAAGGGAATACGAGCAGTACTTC,CASSPIPREYEQYF